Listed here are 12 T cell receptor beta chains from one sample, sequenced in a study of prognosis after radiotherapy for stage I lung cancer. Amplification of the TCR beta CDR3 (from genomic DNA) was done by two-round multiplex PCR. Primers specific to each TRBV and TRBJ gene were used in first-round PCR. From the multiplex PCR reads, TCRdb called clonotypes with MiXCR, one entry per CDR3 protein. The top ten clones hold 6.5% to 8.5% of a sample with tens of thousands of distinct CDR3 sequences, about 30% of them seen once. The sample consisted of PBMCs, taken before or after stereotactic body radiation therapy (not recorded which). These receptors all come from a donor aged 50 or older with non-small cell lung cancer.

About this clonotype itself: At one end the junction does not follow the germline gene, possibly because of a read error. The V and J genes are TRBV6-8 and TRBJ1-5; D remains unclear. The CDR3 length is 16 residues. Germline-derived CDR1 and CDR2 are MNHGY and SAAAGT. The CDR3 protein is CARSPVGPRSNQTQHF. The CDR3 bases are TGTGCCAGATCCCCCGTCGGCCCGAGGAGCAATCAGACCCAGCATTTT.

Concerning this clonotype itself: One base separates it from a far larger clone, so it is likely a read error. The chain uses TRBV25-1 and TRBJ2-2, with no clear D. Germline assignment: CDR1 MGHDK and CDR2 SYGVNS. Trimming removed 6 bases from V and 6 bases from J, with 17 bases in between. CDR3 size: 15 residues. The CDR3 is CASSYESEVAGELFF. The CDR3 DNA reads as TGTGCCAGCAGCTACGAGAGTGAGGTGGCCGGGGAGCTGTTTTTT.

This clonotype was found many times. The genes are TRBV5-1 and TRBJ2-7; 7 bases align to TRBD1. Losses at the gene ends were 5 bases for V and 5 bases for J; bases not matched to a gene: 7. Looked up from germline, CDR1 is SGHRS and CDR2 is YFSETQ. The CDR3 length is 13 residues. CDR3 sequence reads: CASSFPGGNEQYF. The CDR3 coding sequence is TGCGCCAGCAGTTTTCCAGGGGGAAACGAGCAGTACTTC.

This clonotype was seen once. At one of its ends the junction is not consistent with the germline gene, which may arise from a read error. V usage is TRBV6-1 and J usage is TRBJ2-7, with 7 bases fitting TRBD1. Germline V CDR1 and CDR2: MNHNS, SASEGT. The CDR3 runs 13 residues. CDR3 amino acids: CAIRDSHLYDQYF. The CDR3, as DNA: TGTGCCATCAGGGACAGCCATTTGTACGACCAGTACTTC.

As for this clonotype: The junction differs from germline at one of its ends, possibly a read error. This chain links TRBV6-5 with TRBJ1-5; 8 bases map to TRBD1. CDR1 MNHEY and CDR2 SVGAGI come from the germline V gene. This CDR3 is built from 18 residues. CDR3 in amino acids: CASSSWTGTMYSNQPLHF. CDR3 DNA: TGTGCCAGCAGTTCTTGGACAGGGACGATGTATAGCAATCAGCCCCTGCATTTT.

CDR3 amino acids: CASTYSESNTEAFF. In DNA form, the CDR3 reads TGCGCCAGCACTTACAGTGAAAGCAACACTGAAGCTTTCTTT. V gene TRBV10-1 combines with J gene TRBJ1-1; D gene unclear. This CDR3 spans 14 amino acids. Per germline, CDR1 WNHNN and CDR2 SYGVQD (reference sequence). V was pared by 7 bases and J by 2 bases, with 14 bases between.

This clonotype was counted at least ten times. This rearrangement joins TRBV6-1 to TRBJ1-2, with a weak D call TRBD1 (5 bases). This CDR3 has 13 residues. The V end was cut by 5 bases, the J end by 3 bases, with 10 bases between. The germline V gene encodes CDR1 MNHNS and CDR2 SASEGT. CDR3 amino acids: CASSSQGDYGYTF. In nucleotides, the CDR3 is TGTGCCAGCAGTTCCCAGGGCGACTATGGCTACACCTTC.

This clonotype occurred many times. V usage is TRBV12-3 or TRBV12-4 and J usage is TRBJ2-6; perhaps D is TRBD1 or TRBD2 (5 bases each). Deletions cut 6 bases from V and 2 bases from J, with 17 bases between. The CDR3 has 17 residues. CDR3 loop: CASRPSGVGAGANVLTF. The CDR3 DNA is TGTGCCAGCAGACCGTCTGGAGTGGGGGCTGGGGCCAACGTCCTGACTTTC.

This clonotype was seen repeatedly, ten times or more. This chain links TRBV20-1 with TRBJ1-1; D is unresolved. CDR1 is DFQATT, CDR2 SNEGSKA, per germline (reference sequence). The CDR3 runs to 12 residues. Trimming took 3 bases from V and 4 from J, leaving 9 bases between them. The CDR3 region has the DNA TGCAGTGCTAGCCGGGAACCCACTGAAGCTTTCTTT. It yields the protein CSASREPTEAFF.

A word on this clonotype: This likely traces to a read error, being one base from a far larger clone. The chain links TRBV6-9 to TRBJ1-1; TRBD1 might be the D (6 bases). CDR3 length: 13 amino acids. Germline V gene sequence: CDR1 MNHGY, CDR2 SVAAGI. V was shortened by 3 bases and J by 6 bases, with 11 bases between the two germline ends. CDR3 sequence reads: CASSYTRGSEAFF. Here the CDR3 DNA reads TGTGCCAGCAGTTACACCAGGGGATCTGAAGCTTTCTTT.

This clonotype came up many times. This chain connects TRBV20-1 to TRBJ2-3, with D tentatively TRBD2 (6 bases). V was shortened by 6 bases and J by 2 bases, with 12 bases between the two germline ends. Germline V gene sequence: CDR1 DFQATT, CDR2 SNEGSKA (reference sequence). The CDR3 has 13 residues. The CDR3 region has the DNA TGCAGTGCAAACGGACTATCCACAGATACGCAGTATTTT. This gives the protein CSANGLSTDTQYF.

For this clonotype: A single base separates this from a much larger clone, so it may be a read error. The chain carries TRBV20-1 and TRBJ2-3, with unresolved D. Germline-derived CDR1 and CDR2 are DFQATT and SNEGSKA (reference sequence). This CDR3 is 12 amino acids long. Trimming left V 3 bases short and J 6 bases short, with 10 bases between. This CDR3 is CSARGSLDTQYF. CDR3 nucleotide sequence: TGCAGTGCTAGGGGGTCGTTGGATACGCAGTATTTT.